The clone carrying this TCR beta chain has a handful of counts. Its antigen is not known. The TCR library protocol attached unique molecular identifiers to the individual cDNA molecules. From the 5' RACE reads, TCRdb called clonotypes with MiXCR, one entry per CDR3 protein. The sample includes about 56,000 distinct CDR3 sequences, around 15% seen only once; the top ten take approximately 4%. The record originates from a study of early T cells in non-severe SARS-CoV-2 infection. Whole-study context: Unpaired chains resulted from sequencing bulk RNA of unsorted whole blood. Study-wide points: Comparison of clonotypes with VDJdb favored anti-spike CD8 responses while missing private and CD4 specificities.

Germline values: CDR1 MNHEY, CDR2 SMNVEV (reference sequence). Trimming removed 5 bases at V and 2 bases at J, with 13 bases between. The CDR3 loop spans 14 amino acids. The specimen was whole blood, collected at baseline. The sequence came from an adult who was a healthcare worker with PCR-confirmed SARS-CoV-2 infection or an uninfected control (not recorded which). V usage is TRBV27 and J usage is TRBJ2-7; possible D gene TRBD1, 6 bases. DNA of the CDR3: TGTGCCAGCAGTCAATGGGGGCAGCCCTACGAGCAGTACTTC. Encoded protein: CASSQWGQPYEQYF.